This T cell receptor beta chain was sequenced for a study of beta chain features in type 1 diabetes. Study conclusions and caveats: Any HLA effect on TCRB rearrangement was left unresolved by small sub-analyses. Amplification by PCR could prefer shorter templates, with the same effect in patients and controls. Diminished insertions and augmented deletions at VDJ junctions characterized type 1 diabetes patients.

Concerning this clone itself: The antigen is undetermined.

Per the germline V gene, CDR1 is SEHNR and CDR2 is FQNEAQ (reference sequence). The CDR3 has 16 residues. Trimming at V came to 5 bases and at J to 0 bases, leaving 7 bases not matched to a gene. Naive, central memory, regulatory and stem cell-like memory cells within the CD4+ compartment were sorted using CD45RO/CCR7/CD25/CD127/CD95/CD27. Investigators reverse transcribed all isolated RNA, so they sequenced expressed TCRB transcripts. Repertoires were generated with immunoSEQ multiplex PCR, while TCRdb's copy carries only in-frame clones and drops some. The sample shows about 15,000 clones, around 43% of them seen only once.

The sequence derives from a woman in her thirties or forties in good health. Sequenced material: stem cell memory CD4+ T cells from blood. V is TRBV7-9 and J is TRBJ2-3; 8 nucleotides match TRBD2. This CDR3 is CASSRDGGASTDTQYF. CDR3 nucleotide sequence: TGTGCCAGCAGCCGGGACGGGGGGGCCAGCACAGATACGCAGTATTTT.